The clone carrying this TCR beta chain showed up just a few times. Unique molecular identifiers were used to barcode this TCRbeta library. TCRdb independently ran MiXCR on the PCR reads; one entry per CDR3 protein. The sample includes around 680,000 distinct CDR3 sequences, about 15% seen only once; the top ten take approximately 1%. The sample is drawn from a study of T-cell reconstitution after alpha-beta-depleted transplantation in children. This CDR3 spans 15 amino acids. Trimming took off 4 bases at V and 2 bases at J, with 14 bases between the two ends. Germline assignment: CDR1 SGDLS and CDR2 YYNGEE.

The sequence derives from a human donor who donated a stem cell graft to a child with acute myeloid leukemia. This chain connects TRBV9 to TRBJ2-3; possible D gene TRBD1, 6 bases. This specimen was PBMCs from the stem cell graft donor, taken from the stem cell graft. This CDR3 is CASSQRTEFTDTQYF. DNA of the CDR3: TGTGCCAGCAGCCAACGGACAGAATTCACAGATACGCAGTATTTT.